This entry lists 11 T cell receptor beta chains sequenced from one sample in a study of siplizumab effects on memory and regulatory T cells. The table came from immunoSEQ multiplex PCR; TCRdb's copy has only in-frame clones and leaves some out. The sample lists some 100,000 clones, 94% occurring once. The source material was non-Treg CD4+ T cells sorted from blood. The receptors come from a human donor in good health.

The J gene is TRBJ2-3, the V gene TRBV9; 8 nucleotides match TRBD1. The CDR3 extends over 15 amino acids. V lost 4 bases to trimming and J lost 0 bases; unmatched junction nucleotides: 4. Germline CDR1 reads SGDLS; CDR2 reads YYNGEE. Here the CDR3 reads CASSQRQGSTDTQYF. The CDR3 DNA is TGTGCCAGCAGCCAACGACAGGGGAGCACAGATACGCAGTATTTT.

The J gene is TRBJ2-3, the V gene TRBV29-1; 14 bases align to TRBD2. The length of the CDR3 is 14 residues. The trim removed 7 bases at V and 4 bases at J, leaving 4 bases unmatched. Germline loops: CDR1 SQVTM, CDR2 ANQGSEA. CDR3 coding DNA: TGCAGCGGGAGACTAGCGGGAGGGCCAGATACGCAGTATTTT. This translates into CSGRLAGGPDTQYF.

J is TRBJ2-7 and V is TRBV4-1; TRBD2 matches at 9 bases. With V trimmed by 0 bases and J by 6 bases, 6 bases remained unmatched. Per the germline V gene, CDR1 is MGHRA and CDR2 is YSYEKL. The CDR3 runs to 15 residues. CDR3 in DNA: TGCGCCAGCAGCCAAGAATGGCTAGCGGGACCCGAGCAGTACTTC. Encoded protein: CASSQEWLAGPEQYF.

This chain links TRBV5-8 with TRBJ2-7; D remains ambiguous. The V and J ends lost 2 bases and 0 bases respectively, with 6 bases between them. CDR3 size: 13 residues. Germline V gene lookup returns CDR1 SGHTS and CDR2 YDEGEE. In DNA, the CDR3 is TGTGCCAGCAGCTTTTACGCCTCCTACGAGCAGTACTTC. Amino acids: CASSFYASYEQYF.

The chain has TRBV5-6 and TRBJ2-1, with D hard to call. Germline CDR1 reads SGHDT; CDR2 reads YYEEEE. The CDR3 runs to 11 residues. V was cut by 3 bases and J by 4 bases, with 2 bases left in between. This CDR3 is CASSSYNEQFF. CDR3 nucleotide sequence: TGTGCCAGCAGCTCTTACAATGAGCAGTTCTTC. Full variable domain (rest looked up from reference TRBV5-6 and TRBJ2-1): DAGVTQSPTHLIKTRGQQVTLRCSPKSGHDTVSWYQQALGQGPQFIFQYYEEEERQRGNFPDRFSGHQFPNYSSELNVNALLLGDSALYLCASSSYNEQFFGPGTRLTVL.

This rearrangement joins TRBV19 to TRBJ2-2, with D tentatively TRBD2 (5 bases). This CDR3 is built from 14 residues. Germline CDR1 LNHDA, CDR2 SQIVND (reference sequence). The V end lost 3 bases, the J end lost 8 bases, and 13 bases lay between the germline ends. This CDR3 reads CASSMSGNWGELFF. As DNA, the CDR3 is TGTGCCAGTAGTATGTCGGGGAATTGGGGGGAGCTGTTTTTT.

The chain combines TRBV9 with TRBJ2-5; a weak D match, TRBD2 (5 bases). The end of the DNA aligns better with TRBJ2-7, so the J call may be wrong. Germline V CDR1 and CDR2: SGDLS, YYNGEE. There are 15 residues in the CDR3. CDR3 in DNA: TGTGCCAGCAGCGCCACTACCGGGATCTGGAGCGAGCAGTACTTC. Its protein is CASSATTGIWSEQYF.

The chain couples TRBV6-1 to TRBJ1-3, with TRBD1 as a possible D gene (5 bases). The germline CDR1 and CDR2 sequences are MNHNS and SASEGT. CDR3 length equals 15 residues. V lost 1 base and J lost 4, with 11 bases in between. Here the CDR3 DNA reads TGTGCCAGCAGTGAAGTAACAGGTACCGGAAACACCATATATTTT. Translated, it gives CASSEVTGTGNTIYF.

The chain joins TRBV7-6 to TRBJ2-2; D possibly uses TRBD1 or TRBD2 (6 bases each). Trimming took 5 bases from V and 7 from J, leaving 20 bases between them. The CDR3 spans 16 residues. Per germline, CDR1 SGHVS and CDR2 FNYEAQ. This chain's CDR3 is CASSGGPANVVGELFF. CDR3 nucleotides: TGTGCCAGCAGCGGGGGGCCGGCGAATGTTGTCGGGGAGCTGTTTTTT.

The chain combines TRBV5-5 with TRBJ1-2; D gene ambiguous. CDR1 is SGHKS, CDR2 YYEKEE, per germline (reference sequence). The germline V and J ends were trimmed by 4 bases and 3 bases, with 19 bases remaining between them. This CDR3 is 16 amino acids long. In DNA, the CDR3 is TGTGCCAGCAGCCCGTCTCCCGCCAGGCTGGACTATGGCTACACCTTC. This sequence encodes CASSPSPARLDYGYTF.

There are a few counts of this clone. This sequence joins TRBV6-1 and TRBJ1-3; 10 positions match TRBD1. The V gene end was trimmed by 6 bases and the J gene end by 3 bases; junction bases not matched to a gene: 5. Germline loops: CDR1 MNHNS, CDR2 SASEGT. The CDR3 extends over 15 amino acids. CDR3 in amino acids: CASRTGGAGGNTIYF. In DNA, the CDR3 is TGTGCCAGCAGGACAGGGGGCGCGGGTGGAAACACCATATATTTT.